Following are 14 T cell receptor beta chains from one sample sequenced in a study of Ad26.COV2.S vaccination and SARS-CoV-2 variants. Assay: immunoSEQ multiplex PCR; the TCRdb copy retains only in-frame clones and omits some. The sample yields about 390,000 clones, approximately 90% seen once. Stated treatment: roughly 20 received Ad26.COV2.S at low or high dose, single or two shots; about five received placebo; per-sample allocation not given. After the first vaccine or placebo injection, samples were drawn on day 63. The starting material was peripheral blood, obtained in a trial of Ad26.COV2.S vaccine versus placebo. Receptors originate from a person aged 18-60 years who received the Ad26.COV2.S COVID-19 vaccine or a placebo.

The chain uses TRBV4-1 and TRBJ1-1, with D unresolved. Between the trimmed V and J ends, which lost 4 bases and 3 bases, there was a span of 18 bases. The CDR3 loop spans 16 amino acids. Germline values: CDR1 MGHRA, CDR2 YSYEKL. The CDR3 sequence is CASSRLGGFVYTEAFF. The CDR3 DNA follows: TGCGCCAGCAGCCGTCTAGGTGGGTTCGTTTACACTGAAGCTTTCTTT.

In its sample, this clone was seen a few times. The rearrangement joins TRBV27 to TRBJ1-1, with 8 bases lining up with TRBD1. CDR3 length equals 15 residues. Germline V gene data show CDR1 as MNHEY and CDR2 as SMNVEV (reference sequence). J was trimmed by 6 bases and V by 5 bases; bases with no gene match: 11. The CDR3 region is CASSPMDRERSEAFF. The CDR3 coding sequence is TGTGCCAGCAGTCCCATGGACAGGGAGCGATCTGAAGCTTTCTTT.

The chain combines TRBV18 with TRBJ2-3; 8 bases map to TRBD1. The CDR3 contains 14 residues. V was pared by 4 bases and J by 2 bases, with 2 bases of the junction left unmatched. The germline CDR1 and CDR2 sequences are KGHSH and LQKENI. CDR3 sequence (DNA): TGTGCCAGCTCACGGGACAGGCTCACAGATACGCAGTATTTT. It translates to CASSRDRLTDTQYF.

This clone was detected only a few times. V usage is TRBV9 and J usage is TRBJ1-1, with unresolved D. From germline, CDR1 is SGDLS and CDR2 YYNGEE. V was cut by 3 bases and J by 5 bases, with 14 bases left in between. This CDR3 is built from 14 residues. This CDR3 reads CASSAQRSGTEAFF. DNA for the CDR3: TGTGCCAGCAGCGCACAACGCAGCGGAACTGAAGCTTTCTTT.

V is TRBV7-2 and J is TRBJ1-1, with 9 bases lining up with TRBD1. The trim removed 5 bases at V and 4 bases at J, leaving 5 bases unmatched. The CDR3 loop spans 14 amino acids. Looked up from germline, CDR1 is SGHTA and CDR2 is FQGNSA. As DNA, the CDR3 is TGTGCCAGCAGCACCGGGACAGGGTTCACTGAAGCTTTCTTT. Its protein product is CASSTGTGFTEAFF. Filled out from reference TRBV7-2 and TRBJ1-1, the complete variable domain reads GAGVSQSPSNKVTEKGKDVELRCDPISGHTALYWYRQSLGQGLEFLIYFQGNSAPDKSGLPSDRFSAERTGGSVSTLTIQRTQQEDSAVYLCASSTGTGFTEAFFGQGTRLTVV.

V gene TRBV4-3 combines with J gene TRBJ2-3; D gene ambiguous. The CDR3 has 14 amino acids. Germline loops: CDR1 LGHNA, CDR2 YSLEER. Trimming shortened V by 1 base and J by 4 bases, and 9 bases separated the two germline ends. CDR3 nucleotide sequence: TGCGCCAGCAGCCAAGGCGTACGGGCAGATACGCAGTATTTT. It codes for CASSQGVRADTQYF.

The chain carries TRBV28 and TRBJ1-3; 8 positions agree with TRBD1. Trimming removed 4 bases from V and 0 bases from J; junction bases left unmatched: 5. The germline V gene encodes CDR1 MDHEN and CDR2 SYDVKM. The CDR3 consists of 16 residues. The CDR3 DNA follows: TGTGCCAGCAGTTGGGGAGGGACAGGCTCTGGAAACACCATATATTTT. Its protein product is CASSWGGTGSGNTIYF.

A few counts support this clone. The rearrangement links TRBV10-3 to TRBJ2-7; TRBD1 matches 7 bases. The length of the CDR3 is 13 residues. Germline CDR1 ENHRY, CDR2 SYGVKD. The ends lost 6 bases at V and 5 bases at J; junction bases unmatched: 7. CDR3 amino acids: CAIRLTGDHEQYF. CDR3 nucleotides: TGTGCCATCAGACTTACAGGGGACCACGAGCAGTACTTC.

The rearrangement joins TRBV2 to TRBJ2-3; D ambiguous. CDR1 and CDR2 from the germline V gene are SNHLY and FYNNEI. Trimming pared 4 bases from V and 4 bases from J, leaving 6 bases between. The CDR3 is made up of 12 amino acids. The CDR3 nucleotides are TGTGCCAGCAGTGGTGTGGCAGATACGCAGTATTTT. It encodes CASSGVADTQYF.

The chain recombines TRBV19 with TRBJ2-7; perhaps TRBD2 as D (5 bases). The V and J ends lost 0 bases and 4 bases respectively, with 10 bases between them. Germline V gene lookup returns CDR1 LNHDA and CDR2 SQIVND (reference sequence). The CDR3 is made up of 14 amino acids. The CDR3 region has the DNA TGTGCCAGTAGTATAGATCTACCGGGGTACGAGCAGTACTTC. Amino acid sequence: CASSIDLPGYEQYF.

This sequence joins TRBV16 and TRBJ2-7; D is perhaps TRBD2 (6 bases). V gave up 1 base and J gave up 7 bases, with 8 bases separating them. The germline V gene encodes CDR1 KGHSY and CDR2 FQNENV. This CDR3 comprises 12 residues. The CDR3 sequence is CASSQLGGEQYF. In DNA form, the CDR3 reads TGTGCCAGCAGCCAATTGGGGGGAGAGCAGTACTTC.

V usage is TRBV27 and J usage is TRBJ2-3, with D possibly called TRBD1 or TRBD2 (5 bases each). V was trimmed by 4 bases and J by 0 bases, leaving 14 bases between them. This CDR3 comprises 16 residues. The germline CDR1 and CDR2 sequences are MNHEY and SMNVEV (reference sequence). CDR3 region: CASSSYGTTSTDTQYF. The CDR3 nucleotides are TGTGCCAGCAGTTCATACGGGACCACCAGCACAGATACGCAGTATTTT.

The chain has TRBV20-1 and TRBJ2-7; the D gene could be TRBD1 or TRBD2 (5 bases each). The germline CDR1 and CDR2 sequences are DFQATT and SNEGSKA (reference sequence). This CDR3 has 11 amino acids. V lost 5 bases and J 2 bases, leaving 7 bases between the germline ends. In DNA, the CDR3 is TGCAGTGCTCTGGGGGCCTACGAGCAGTACTTC. Translated, it gives CSALGAYEQYF.

The chain carries TRBV10-3 and TRBJ1-5, with TRBD1 identical over 7 bases. The CDR3 has 17 residues. Trimming removed 3 bases from V and 0 bases from J; junction bases left unmatched: 8. Germline lookup yields CDR1 ENHRY and CDR2 SYGVKD. The CDR3 loop is CAISDRGGPYSNQPQHF. The CDR3 bases are TGTGCCATCAGTGACAGGGGGGGGCCCTATAGCAATCAGCCCCAGCATTTT.